The text below deals with one T cell receptor (beta chain). Germline CDR1 is SGHNT and CDR2 is YENEEA. The CDR3 is 13 amino acids. V shed 5 bases and J shed 6 bases, with 12 bases lying between them. Sequencing used immunoSEQ multiplex PCR; TCRdb keeps in-frame clones, though not all of them. The sample holds about 82,000 clones; roughly 86% are singletons and the top ten take around 18%. The data were obtained in a study of control samples from healthy donors and cancer patients. The sequenced sample consisted of blood. The source of this sequence is a man aged 50 to 60 in good health. The chain recombines TRBV11-3 with TRBJ2-3, with TRBD1 as a possible D gene (5 bases). CDR3 region: CASSAVGLDTQYF. The CDR3, as DNA: TGTGCCAGCAGCGCGGTGGGGCTGGATACGCAGTATTTT.